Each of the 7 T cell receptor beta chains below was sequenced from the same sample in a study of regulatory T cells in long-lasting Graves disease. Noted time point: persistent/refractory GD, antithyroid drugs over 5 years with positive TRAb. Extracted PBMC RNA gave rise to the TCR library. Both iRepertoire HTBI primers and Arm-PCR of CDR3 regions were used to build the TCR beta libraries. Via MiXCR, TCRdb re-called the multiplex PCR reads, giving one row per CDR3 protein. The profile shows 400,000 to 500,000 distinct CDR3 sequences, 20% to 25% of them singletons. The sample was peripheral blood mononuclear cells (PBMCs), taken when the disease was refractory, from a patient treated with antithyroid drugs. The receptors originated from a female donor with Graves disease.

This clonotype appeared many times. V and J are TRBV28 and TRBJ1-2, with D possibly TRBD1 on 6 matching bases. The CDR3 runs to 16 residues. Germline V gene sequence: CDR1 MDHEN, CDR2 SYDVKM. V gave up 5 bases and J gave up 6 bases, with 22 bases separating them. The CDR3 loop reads CASSPIGNTGFHGYTF. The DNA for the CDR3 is TGTGCCAGCAGTCCTATTGGAAACACAGGGTTCCATGGCTACACCTTC.

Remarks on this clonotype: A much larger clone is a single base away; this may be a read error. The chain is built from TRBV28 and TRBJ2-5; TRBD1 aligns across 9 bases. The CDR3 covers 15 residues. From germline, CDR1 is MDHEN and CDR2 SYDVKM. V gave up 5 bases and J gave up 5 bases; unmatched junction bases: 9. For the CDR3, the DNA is TGTGCCAGCAGTCTCGCGACAGGGGGTGGGGAGACCCAGTACTTC. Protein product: CASSLATGGGETQYF.

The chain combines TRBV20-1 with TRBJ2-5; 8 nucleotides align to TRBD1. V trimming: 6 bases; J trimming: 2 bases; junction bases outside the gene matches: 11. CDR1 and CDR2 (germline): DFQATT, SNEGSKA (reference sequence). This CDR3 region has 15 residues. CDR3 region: CSATTGALSQETQYF. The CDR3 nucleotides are TGCAGTGCAACGACAGGGGCCCTATCTCAAGAGACCCAGTACTTC.

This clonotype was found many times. The CDR3 nucleotides are TGTGCCAGCAGCCCCGTCGACAGGGAACAAGCAACTAATGAAAAACTGTTTTTT. This translates into CASSPVDREQATNEKLFF. This chain uses TRBV6-2 or TRBV6-3 with TRBJ1-4; TRBD1 matches at 7 bases. Per germline, CDR1 MNHEY and CDR2 SVGEGT. The CDR3 loop spans 18 amino acids. V gave up 6 bases and J gave up 0 bases; unmatched junction bases: 13.

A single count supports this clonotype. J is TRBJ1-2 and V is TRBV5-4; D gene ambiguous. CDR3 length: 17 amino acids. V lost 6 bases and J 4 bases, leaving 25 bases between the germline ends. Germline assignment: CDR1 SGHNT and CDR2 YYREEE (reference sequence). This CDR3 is CASTFPVETGSLYGYTF. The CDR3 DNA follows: TGTGCCAGCACCTTTCCGGTCGAAACGGGCAGCCTCTATGGCTACACCTTC.

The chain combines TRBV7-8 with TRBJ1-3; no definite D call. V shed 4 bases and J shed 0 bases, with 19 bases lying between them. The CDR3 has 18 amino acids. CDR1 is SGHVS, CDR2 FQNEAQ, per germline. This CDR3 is CASSSEAQMAFSGNTIYF. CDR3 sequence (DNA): TGTGCCAGCAGCTCCGAGGCCCAAATGGCATTCTCTGGAAACACCATATATTTT.

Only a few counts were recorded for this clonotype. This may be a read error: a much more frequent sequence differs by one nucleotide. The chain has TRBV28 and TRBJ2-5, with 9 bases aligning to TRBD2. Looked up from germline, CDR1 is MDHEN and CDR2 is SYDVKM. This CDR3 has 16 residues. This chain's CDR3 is CASSLWAGGPEETQCF. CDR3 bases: TGTGCCAGCAGTTTATGGGCGGGAGGGCCGGAAGAGACCCAGTGCTTC. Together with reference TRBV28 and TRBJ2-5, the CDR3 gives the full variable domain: DVKVTQSSRYLVKRTGEKVFLECVQDMDHENMFWYRQDPGLGLRLIYFSYDVKMKEKGDIPEGYSVSREKKERFSLILESASTNQTSMYLCASSLWAGGPEETQCFGPGTRLLVL.